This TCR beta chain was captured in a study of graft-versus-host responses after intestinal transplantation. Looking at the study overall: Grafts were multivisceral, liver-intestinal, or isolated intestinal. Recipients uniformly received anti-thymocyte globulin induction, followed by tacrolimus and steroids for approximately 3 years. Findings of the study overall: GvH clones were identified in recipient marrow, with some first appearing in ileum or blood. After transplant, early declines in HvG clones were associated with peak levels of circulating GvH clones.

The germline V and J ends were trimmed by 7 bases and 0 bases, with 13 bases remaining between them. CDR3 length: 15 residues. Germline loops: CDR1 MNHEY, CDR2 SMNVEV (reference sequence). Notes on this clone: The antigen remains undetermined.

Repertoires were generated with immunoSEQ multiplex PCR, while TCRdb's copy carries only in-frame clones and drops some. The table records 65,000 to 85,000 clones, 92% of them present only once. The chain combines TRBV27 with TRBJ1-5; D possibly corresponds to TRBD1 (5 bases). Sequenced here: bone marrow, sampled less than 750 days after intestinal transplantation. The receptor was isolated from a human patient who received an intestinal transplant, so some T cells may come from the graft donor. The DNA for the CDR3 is TGTGCCAGCACCTCTATCGGGGGTAGCAATCAGCCCCAGCATTTT. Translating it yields CASTSIGGSNQPQHF.